This T cell receptor beta chain was captured by sequencing in a study of T cell changes during pregnancy in multiple sclerosis. TCRdb keeps only in-frame clones here, not all; method: immunoSEQ multiplex PCR. The table includes under 50,000 clones, about 94% detected once. The germline V gene encodes CDR1 MNHEY and CDR2 SVGAGI. V was trimmed by 10 bases and J by 2 bases, leaving 12 bases between them. The CDR3 extends over 13 amino acids. The material sequenced was CD8+ T cells from peripheral blood mononuclear cells, taken in the first trimester of pregnancy. This chain joins TRBV6-5 and TRBJ1-5, with D possibly being TRBD1 (5 bases). The receptor's source is a female donor with multiple sclerosis, enrolled in a pregnancy study. DNA of the CDR3: TGTGCCACCCAGGGCCAGGGCAATCAGCCCCAGCATTTT. Its protein product is CATQGQGNQPQHF.